This T cell receptor (beta chain) is drawn from a study of CD8 T cells in ankylosing spondylitis. TCR beta libraries were made by quantitative 5'-RACE with molecular barcodes. TCRdb analysed the 5' RACE reads with MiXCR anew, one entry per CDR3 protein. Here the sample spans some 270,000 distinct CDR3 sequences, 18% being singletons. General observations from the study: Disease-linked clones had a CD8+ phenotype and relatively low frequency in peripheral blood.

For this clonotype: Its antigen is not identified.

Germline V gives CDR1 GTSNPN, CDR2 SVGIG (reference sequence). Trimming left V 5 bases short and J 3 bases short, with 11 bases between. The CDR3 is made up of 12 amino acids. Sequencing was performed on blood, either unsorted or a sorted T cell fraction (not recorded which). The chain carries TRBV30 and TRBJ2-7; perhaps TRBD1 as D (6 bases). The clonotype comes from a male donor with ankylosing spondylitis or in good health (not recorded which). Here the CDR3 reads CAWGDTGYEQYF. For the CDR3, the DNA is TGTGCCTGGGGGGACACCGGCTACGAGCAGTACTTC.